Below are 20 T cell receptor beta chains sequenced from a single sample in a study of OX40 agonist ivuxolimab in advanced cancers. Here immunoSEQ multiplex PCR was the method, and the copy in TCRdb shows in-frame clones only, minus some. The sample includes roughly 18,000 clones, about four fifths of them seen just once. The source was CD4+ or CD8+ T cells sorted from blood, collected in a trial of the OX40 agonist ivuxolimab. The receptors come from an adult with an advanced solid tumor such as melanoma, head and neck, liver or kidney cancer.

This clone was counted between two and nine times. The rearrangement uses TRBV5-4 and TRBJ1-2; D might be TRBD1 (5 bases). Trimming took 3 bases from V and 7 from J, leaving 16 bases between them. Germline assignment: CDR1 SGHNT and CDR2 YYREEE (reference sequence). CDR3 size: 14 residues. The CDR3 DNA reads TGTGCCAGCAGCTCCGGGGCCTCTTCATTTGGCTACACCTTC. It encodes CASSSGASSFGYTF.

The chain links TRBV18 to TRBJ2-7; 8 nucleotides agree with TRBD2. J lost 1 base, V lost 0 bases, and 8 bases had no gene match. Looked up from germline, CDR1 is KGHSH and CDR2 is LQKENI. The CDR3 is 17 residues long. The CDR3 nucleotides are TGTGCCAGCTCACCACCCCTTGGCGGGGGGCGATCCTACGAGCAGTACTTC. Translated, it gives CASSPPLGGGRSYEQYF.

This sequence joins TRBV19 and TRBJ2-1, with a possible D match to TRBD2 (6 bases). The V gene's germline CDR1 is LNHDA and CDR2 SQIVND (reference sequence). The CDR3 has 14 amino acids. V was pared by 6 bases and J by 1 base, with 10 bases between. The CDR3 is CASRPGVSYNEQFF. For the CDR3, the DNA is TGTGCCAGTAGACCGGGGGTTTCCTACAATGAGCAGTTCTTC. The full variable domain, with the rest looked up from reference TRBV19 and TRBJ2-1, is DGGITQSPKYLFRKEGQNVTLSCEQNLNHDAMYWYRQDPGQGLRLIYYSQIVNDFQKGDIAEGYSVSREKKESFPLTVTSAQKNPTAFYLCASRPGVSYNEQFFGPGTRLTVL.

The chain links TRBV14 to TRBJ1-2, with 7 positions matching TRBD1. The junction had 4 bases not matched to a gene; V was cut back by 3 bases and J by 3 bases. The germline V gene has CDR1 SGHDN and CDR2 FVKESK. The CDR3 length is 14 residues. CDR3 coding DNA: TGTGCCAGCAGCCACCCAGGGGGATACTATGGCTACACCTTC. This translates into CASSHPGGYYGYTF. Combining the CDR3 with reference TRBV14 and TRBJ1-2 gives the whole variable domain EAGVTQFPSHSVIEKGQTVTLRCDPISGHDNLYWYRRVMGKEIKFLLHFVKESKQDESGMPNNRFLAERTGGTYSTLKVQPAELEDSGVYFCASSHPGGYYGYTFGSGTRLTVV.

The chain links TRBV5-6 to TRBJ2-3; no clear D gene. The CDR3 is made up of 12 amino acids. The germline CDR1 and CDR2 sequences are SGHDT and YYEEEE. V was cut by 3 bases and J by 8 bases, with 10 bases left in between. The CDR3 region has the DNA TGTGCCAGCAGCTCCCCCCGCAGTACGCAGTATTTT. Translated: CASSSPRSTQYF.

The CDR3 DNA is TGCGCCAGCAGCCCCCGGGGACAGGGCTACGAGCAGTACTTC. Translated: CASSPRGQGYEQYF. This rearrangement joins TRBV5-1 to TRBJ2-7; 9 nucleotides line up with TRBD1. Germline trimming cut 4 bases from V and 3 bases from J; bases unmatched to any gene: 5. This CDR3 contains 14 residues. Per germline, CDR1 SGHRS and CDR2 YFSETQ.

V usage is TRBV5-4 and J usage is TRBJ2-3; D might be TRBD1 or TRBD2, each matching 5 bases. Trimming pared 2 bases from V and 3 bases from J, leaving 13 bases between. Germline assignment: CDR1 SGHNT and CDR2 YYREEE (reference sequence). The CDR3 extends over 15 amino acids. Here the CDR3 reads CASSFRAGNTDTQYF. The CDR3 DNA reads as TGTGCCAGCAGCTTCAGGGCGGGTAATACAGATACGCAGTATTTT.

The rearrangement links TRBV5-4 to TRBJ2-1; 9 bases are a match to TRBD1. V was pared by 3 bases and J by 6 bases, with 10 bases of the junction left unmatched. This CDR3 is built from 16 residues. Germline V gives CDR1 SGHNT, CDR2 YYREEE (reference sequence). CDR3 residues: CASSSPGQGMRNEQFF. CDR3 bases: TGTGCCAGCAGCTCCCCGGGACAGGGAATGCGCAATGAGCAGTTCTTC.

The CDR3 region has the DNA TGTGCCAGCAGCTTAAAGTTCACCGGGGAGCTGTTTTTT. It specifies CASSLKFTGELFF. The chain combines TRBV7-2 with TRBJ2-2, with D unresolved. Germline values: CDR1 SGHTA, CDR2 FQGNSA. Between the trimmed V and J ends, which lost 2 bases and 4 bases, there was a span of 5 bases. This CDR3 is built from 13 residues.

This rearrangement joins TRBV6-4 to TRBJ2-2; 7 bases map to TRBD1. Germline loops: CDR1 MRHNA, CDR2 SNTAGT. V gave up 9 bases and J gave up 5 bases; unmatched junction bases: 15. The CDR3 runs to 16 residues. The CDR3 nucleotides are TGTGCCAGGTTCGTCCCGGGACAGAATTCTACCGGGGAGCTGTTTTTT. Amino acid sequence: CARFVPGQNSTGELFF.

The V and J genes are TRBV6-6 and TRBJ2-1; no reliable D call. This CDR3 has 12 amino acids. Trimming cost V 5 bases and J 7 bases, with 9 bases left between them. Per the germline V gene, CDR1 is MNHNY and CDR2 is SVGAGI (reference sequence). CDR3 residues: CASSRIGNEQFF. The CDR3, as DNA: TGTGCCAGCAGTCGTATAGGAAATGAGCAGTTCTTC.

The chain employs TRBV11-2 and TRBJ2-4; 7 nucleotides match TRBD1. The CDR3 covers 15 residues. Germline CDR1 reads SGHAT; CDR2 reads FQNNGV. The J segment lost 7 bases and the V segment lost 6 bases, leaving 12 bases of the junction unmatched. CDR3 bases: TGTGCCAGCAGACCGCCCGAGAGGGGGCCGAACATTCAGTACTTC. Translated, it gives CASRPPERGPNIQYF.

J is TRBJ2-5 and V is TRBV5-1; D remains unclear. The germline gives CDR1 SGHRS, CDR2 YFSETQ. V was trimmed by 0 bases and J by 1 base, leaving 4 bases between them. This CDR3 has 13 amino acids. This CDR3 reads CASSLDSQETQYF. As DNA, the CDR3 is TGCGCCAGCAGCTTGGACAGCCAAGAGACCCAGTACTTC.

The V call is TRBV11-2, the J call TRBJ2-1, with D possibly being TRBD2 (6 bases). The V end was cut by 5 bases, the J end by 4 bases, with 9 bases between. Germline V lookup: CDR1 SGHAT, CDR2 FQNNGV. This CDR3 contains 13 residues. CDR3 protein: CASSLGTYNEQFF. DNA of the CDR3: TGTGCCAGCAGCCTCGGGACTTACAATGAGCAGTTCTTC. The full variable domain, its missing parts supplied by reference TRBV11-2 and TRBJ2-1, is EAGVAQSPRYKIIEKRQSVAFWCNPISGHATLYWYQQILGQGPKLLIQFQNNGVVDDSQLPKDRFSAERLKGVDSTLKIQPAKLEDSAVYLCASSLGTYNEQFFGPGTRLTVL.

V gene TRBV10-3 combines with J gene TRBJ1-2; 7 bases agree with TRBD1. The junction had 9 bases not matched to a gene; V was cut back by 7 bases and J by 4 bases. Germline CDR1 reads ENHRY; CDR2 reads SYGVKD. This CDR3 has 14 residues. The CDR3 spells CAINSRDSGYGYTF. CDR3 nucleotide sequence: TGTGCCATCAATAGCCGGGACAGCGGCTATGGCTACACCTTC.

This chain joins TRBV27 and TRBJ2-1; a possible D gene is TRBD2 (6 bases). CDR3 length equals 14 residues. Germline lookup yields CDR1 MNHEY and CDR2 SMNVEV (reference sequence). V lost 8 bases and J 1 base, leaving 12 bases between the germline ends. CDR3 sequence reads: CASRTGGSYNEQFF. For the CDR3, the DNA is TGTGCCAGCCGGACCGGGGGATCCTACAATGAGCAGTTCTTC.

This chain joins TRBV6-4 and TRBJ2-2; no definite D call. There are 16 residues in the CDR3. CDR1 and CDR2 (germline): MRHNA, SNTAGT. Trimming stripped 5 bases from V and 5 bases from J, with 18 bases between. The CDR3 loop is CASSPLHSSRTGELFF. The CDR3 DNA reads TGTGCCAGCAGTCCTCTCCACTCGAGTAGGACCGGGGAGCTGTTTTTT.

The V gene is TRBV27, the J gene TRBJ1-2; a weak D match, TRBD1 (6 bases). Germline V gene lookup returns CDR1 MNHEY and CDR2 SMNVEV (reference sequence). There are 16 residues in the CDR3. Trimming took 3 bases from V and 6 from J, leaving 20 bases between them. In DNA form, the CDR3 reads TGTGCCAGCAGTTTCGCGGGGGGCATGAGATTGGATGGCTACACCTTC. It yields the protein CASSFAGGMRLDGYTF.

This chain joins TRBV28 and TRBJ2-3; no definite D call. The CDR3 is made up of 14 amino acids. The germline CDR1 and CDR2 sequences are MDHEN and SYDVKM. Trimming took off 4 bases at V and 3 bases at J, with 11 bases between the two ends. The CDR3 DNA follows: TGTGCCAGCAGTTCCGGTGGAAGAACAGATACGCAGTATTTT. The encoded protein is CASSSGGRTDTQYF.

The rearrangement uses TRBV19 and TRBJ2-1; a possible D gene is TRBD1 (5 bases). CDR1 is LNHDA, CDR2 SQIVND, per germline (reference sequence). V was pared by 7 bases and J by 10 bases, with 11 bases between. CDR3 length equals 11 residues. The CDR3: CASTAQGEQFF. The CDR3 nucleotides read TGTGCCAGTACCGCCCAGGGCGAGCAGTTCTTC.